What follows describes a single T cell receptor (beta chain). This specimen comes from a study of shared clonotypes between healthy human individuals. Donors, without exception, were Caucasian adults residing in Nashville, Tennessee. The table came from immunoSEQ multiplex PCR; TCRdb's copy has only in-frame clones and leaves some out. This table has approximately 530,000 clones, roughly 95% appearing once. Germline V CDR1 and CDR2: LNHDA, SQIVND (reference sequence). This CDR3 contains 16 residues. Trimming shortened V by 5 bases and J by 0 bases, and 14 bases separated the two germline ends. The sequence came from a woman in her thirties in good health. Sequenced input: naive CD4+ T cells sorted from blood. Noted subset: CD45RA+ positively selected. The chain couples TRBV19 to TRBJ2-4; no clear D gene. DNA for the CDR3: TGTGCCAGTAGTCGGCACGGTCGTGGAGCCAAAAACATTCAGTACTTC. The encoded protein is CASSRHGRGAKNIQYF.